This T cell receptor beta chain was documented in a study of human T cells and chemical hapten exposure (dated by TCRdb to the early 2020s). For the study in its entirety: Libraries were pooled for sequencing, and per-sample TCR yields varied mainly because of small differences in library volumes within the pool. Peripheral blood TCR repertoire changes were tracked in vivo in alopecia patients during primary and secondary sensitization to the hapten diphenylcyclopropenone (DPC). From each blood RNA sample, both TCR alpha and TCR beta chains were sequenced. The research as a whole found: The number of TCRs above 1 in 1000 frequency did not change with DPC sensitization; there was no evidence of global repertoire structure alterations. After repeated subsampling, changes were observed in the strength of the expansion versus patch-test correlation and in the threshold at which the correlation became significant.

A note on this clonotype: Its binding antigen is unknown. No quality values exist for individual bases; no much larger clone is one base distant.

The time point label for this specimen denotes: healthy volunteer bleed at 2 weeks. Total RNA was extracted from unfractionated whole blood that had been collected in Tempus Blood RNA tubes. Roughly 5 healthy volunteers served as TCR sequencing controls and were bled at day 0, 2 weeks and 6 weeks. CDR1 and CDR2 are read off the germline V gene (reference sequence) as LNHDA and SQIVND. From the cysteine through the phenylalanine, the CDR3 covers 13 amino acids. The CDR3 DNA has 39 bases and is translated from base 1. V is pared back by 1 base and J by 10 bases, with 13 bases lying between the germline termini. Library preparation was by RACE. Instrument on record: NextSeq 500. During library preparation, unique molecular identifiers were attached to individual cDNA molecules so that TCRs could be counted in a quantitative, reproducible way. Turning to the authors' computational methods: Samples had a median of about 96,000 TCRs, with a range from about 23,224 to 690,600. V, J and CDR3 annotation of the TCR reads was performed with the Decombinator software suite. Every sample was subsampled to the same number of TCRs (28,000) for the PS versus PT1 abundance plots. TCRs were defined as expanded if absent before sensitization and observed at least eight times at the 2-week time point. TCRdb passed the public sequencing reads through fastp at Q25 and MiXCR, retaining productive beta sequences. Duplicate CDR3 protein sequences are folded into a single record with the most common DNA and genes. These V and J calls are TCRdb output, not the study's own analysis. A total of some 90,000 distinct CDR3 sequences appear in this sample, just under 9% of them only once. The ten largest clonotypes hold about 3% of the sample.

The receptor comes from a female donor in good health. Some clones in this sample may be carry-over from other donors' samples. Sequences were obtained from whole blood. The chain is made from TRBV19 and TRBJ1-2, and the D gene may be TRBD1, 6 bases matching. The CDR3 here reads CASSIVGALDYTF. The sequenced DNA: TGTGCCAGTAGTATAGTGGGGGCCCTGGACTACACCTTC.